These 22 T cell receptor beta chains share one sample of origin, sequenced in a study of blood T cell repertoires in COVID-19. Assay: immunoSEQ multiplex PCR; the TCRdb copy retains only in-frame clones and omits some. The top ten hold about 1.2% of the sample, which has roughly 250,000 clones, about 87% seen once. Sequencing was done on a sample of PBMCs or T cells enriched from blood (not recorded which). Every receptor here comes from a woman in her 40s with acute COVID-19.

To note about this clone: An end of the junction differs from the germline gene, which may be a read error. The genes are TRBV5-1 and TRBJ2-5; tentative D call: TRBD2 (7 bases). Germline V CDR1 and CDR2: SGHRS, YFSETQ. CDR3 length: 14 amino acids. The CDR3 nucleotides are TGCGCCAGCAGCTCCACGGGGGGCCAAGCGACCCAGTACTTC. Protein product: CASSSTGGQATQYF.

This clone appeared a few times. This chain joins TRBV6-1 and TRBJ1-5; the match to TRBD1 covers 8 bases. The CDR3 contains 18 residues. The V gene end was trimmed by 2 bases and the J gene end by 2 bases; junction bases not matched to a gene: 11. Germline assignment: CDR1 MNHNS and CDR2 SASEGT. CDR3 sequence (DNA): TGTGCCAGCAGTGAAAGGGGGGACAGGCGGAACGGCAATCAGCCCCAGCATTTT. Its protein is CASSERGDRRNGNQPQHF.

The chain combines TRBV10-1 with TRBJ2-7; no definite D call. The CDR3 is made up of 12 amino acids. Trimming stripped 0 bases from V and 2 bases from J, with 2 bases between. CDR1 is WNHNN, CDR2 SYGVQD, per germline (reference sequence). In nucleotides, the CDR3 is TGCGCCAGCAGTGAGTCTACCTACGAGCAGTACTTC. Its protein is CASSESTYEQYF.

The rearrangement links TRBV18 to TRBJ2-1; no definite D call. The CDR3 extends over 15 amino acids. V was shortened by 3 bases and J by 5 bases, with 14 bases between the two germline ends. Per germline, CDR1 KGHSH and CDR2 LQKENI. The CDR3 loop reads CASSPQRNYDNEQFF. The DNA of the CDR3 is TGTGCCAGCTCACCGCAGAGGAACTACGACAATGAGCAGTTCTTC.

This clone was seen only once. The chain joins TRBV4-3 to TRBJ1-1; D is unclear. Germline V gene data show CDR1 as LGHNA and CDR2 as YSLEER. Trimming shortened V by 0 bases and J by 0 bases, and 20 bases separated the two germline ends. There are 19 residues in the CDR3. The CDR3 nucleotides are TGCGCCAGCAGCCAAGATCTTTCCGGTCACCTGCCCATGAACACTGAAGCTTTCTTT. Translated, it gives CASSQDLSGHLPMNTEAFF.

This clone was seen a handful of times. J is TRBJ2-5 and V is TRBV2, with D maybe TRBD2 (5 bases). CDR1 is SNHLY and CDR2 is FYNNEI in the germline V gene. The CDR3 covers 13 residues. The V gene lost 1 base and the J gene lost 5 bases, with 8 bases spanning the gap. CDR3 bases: TGTGCCAGCAGTGAAGGAGGGAAGGAGACCCAGTACTTC. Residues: CASSEGGKETQYF.

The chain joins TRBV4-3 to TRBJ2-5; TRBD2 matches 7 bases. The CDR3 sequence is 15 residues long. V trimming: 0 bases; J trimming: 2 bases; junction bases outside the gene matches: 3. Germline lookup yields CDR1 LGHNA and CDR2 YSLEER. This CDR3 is CASSQDWEGQETQYF. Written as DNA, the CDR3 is TGCGCCAGCAGCCAAGATTGGGAGGGGCAAGAGACCCAGTACTTC.

CDR3 sequence: CASNPANYGYTF. The CDR3 nucleotides are TGTGCCAGCAATCCGGCTAACTATGGCTACACCTTC. V is TRBV2 and J is TRBJ1-2; D ambiguous. The V and J ends lost 7 bases and 0 bases respectively, with 6 bases between them. Looked up from germline, CDR1 is SNHLY and CDR2 is FYNNEI. CDR3 length equals 12 residues. The variable domain in full, completed from reference TRBV2 and TRBJ1-2, reads EPEVTQTPSHQVTQMGQEVILRCVPISNHLYFYWYRQILGQKVEFLVSFYNNEISEKSEIFDDQFSVERPDGSNFTLKIRSTKLEDSAMYFCASNPANYGYTFGSGTRLTVV.

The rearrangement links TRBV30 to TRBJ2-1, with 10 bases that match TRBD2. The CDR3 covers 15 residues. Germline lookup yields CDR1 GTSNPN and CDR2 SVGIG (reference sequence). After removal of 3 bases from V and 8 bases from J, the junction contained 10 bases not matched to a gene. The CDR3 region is CAWSRSGRAGYEQFF. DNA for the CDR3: TGTGCCTGGAGCCGAAGCGGGAGGGCCGGTTATGAGCAGTTCTTC.

The CDR3 DNA reads TGTGCAAGTCGCTTCACTCGAGAGTTGCGGGACGGCAGCACAGATACGCAGTATTTT. This translates into CASRFTRELRDGSTDTQYF. This chain links TRBV12-2 with TRBJ2-3; the tabulated D call, TRBD2, remains unverified against the DNA. TRBV12-2 is a pseudogene locus. This CDR3 comprises 19 residues.

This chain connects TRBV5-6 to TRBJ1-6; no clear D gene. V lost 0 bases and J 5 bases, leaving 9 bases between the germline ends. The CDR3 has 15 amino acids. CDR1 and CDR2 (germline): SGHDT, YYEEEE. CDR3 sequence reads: CASSLGPVNNSPLHF. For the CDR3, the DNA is TGTGCCAGCAGCTTGGGTCCGGTAAATAATTCACCCCTCCACTTT.

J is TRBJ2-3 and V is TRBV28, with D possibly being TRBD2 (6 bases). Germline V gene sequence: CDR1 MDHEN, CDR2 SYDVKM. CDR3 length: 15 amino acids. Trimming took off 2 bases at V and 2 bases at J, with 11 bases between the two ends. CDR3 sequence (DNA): TGTGCCAGCAGTTTAGAGGCGGGACCCACAGATACGCAGTATTTT. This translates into CASSLEAGPTDTQYF.

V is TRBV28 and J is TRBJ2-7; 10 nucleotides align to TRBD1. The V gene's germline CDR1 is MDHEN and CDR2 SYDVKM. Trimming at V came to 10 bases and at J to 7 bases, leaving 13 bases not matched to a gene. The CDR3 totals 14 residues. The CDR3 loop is CATDRDRGRREQYF. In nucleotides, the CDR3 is TGTGCCACCGACCGGGACAGGGGTCGTCGGGAGCAGTACTTC.

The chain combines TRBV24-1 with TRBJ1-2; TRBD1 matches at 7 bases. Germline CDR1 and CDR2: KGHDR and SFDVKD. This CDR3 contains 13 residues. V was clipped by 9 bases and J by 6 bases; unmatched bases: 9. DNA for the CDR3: TGTGCCACCCGGGACAGCGACGACGATGGCTACACCTTC. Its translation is CATRDSDDDGYTF.

The CDR3 DNA follows: TGCGGGGGGGGAGTAGGCAATGAAAAACTGTTTTTT. Its translation is CGGGVGNEKLFF. The chain combines TRBV29-1 with TRBJ1-4; D is perhaps TRBD1 (5 bases). CDR1 and CDR2 from the germline V gene are SQVTM and ANQGSEA. This CDR3 comprises 12 residues.

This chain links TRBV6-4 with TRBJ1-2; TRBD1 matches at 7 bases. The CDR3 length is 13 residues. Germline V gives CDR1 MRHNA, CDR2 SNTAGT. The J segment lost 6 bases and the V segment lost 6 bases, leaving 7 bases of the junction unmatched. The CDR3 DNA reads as TGTGCCAGCAGCAGACAGGGTACAGATGGCTACACCTTC. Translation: CASSRQGTDGYTF.

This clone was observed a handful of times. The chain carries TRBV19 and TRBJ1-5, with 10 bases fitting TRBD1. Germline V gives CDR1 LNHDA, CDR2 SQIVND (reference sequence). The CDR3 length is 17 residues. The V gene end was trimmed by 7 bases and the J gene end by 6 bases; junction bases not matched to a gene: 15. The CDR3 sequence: CASTLYGTGAFGQPQHF. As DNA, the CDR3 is TGTGCCAGTACCCTTTACGGGACAGGGGCGTTCGGTCAGCCCCAGCATTTT.

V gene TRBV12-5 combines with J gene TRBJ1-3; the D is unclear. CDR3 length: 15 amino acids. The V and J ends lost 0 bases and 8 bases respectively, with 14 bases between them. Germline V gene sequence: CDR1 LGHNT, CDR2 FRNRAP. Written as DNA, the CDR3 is TGTGCTAGTGGTTTGGTATGGCTGAGCCAGGACACCATATATTTT. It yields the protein CASGLVWLSQDTIYF.

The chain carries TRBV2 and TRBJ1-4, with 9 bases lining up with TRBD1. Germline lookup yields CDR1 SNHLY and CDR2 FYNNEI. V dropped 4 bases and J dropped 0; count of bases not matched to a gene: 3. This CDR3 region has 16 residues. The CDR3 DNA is TGTGCCAGCAGTGTCCGGGACAGGGCAACTAATGAAAAACTGTTTTTT. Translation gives CASSVRDRATNEKLFF.

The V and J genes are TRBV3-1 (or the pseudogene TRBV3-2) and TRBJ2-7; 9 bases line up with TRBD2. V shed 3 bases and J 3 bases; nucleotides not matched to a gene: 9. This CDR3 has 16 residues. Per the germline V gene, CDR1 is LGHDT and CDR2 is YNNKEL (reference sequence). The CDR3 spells CASSHKPTSGNYEQYV. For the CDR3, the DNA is TGTGCCAGCAGCCATAAACCGACTAGCGGAAACTACGAGCAGTACGTC.

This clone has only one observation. The CDR3 region has the DNA TGCGCCAGCAGCCAAGTCACAGGGGCGAGGAAACATAGCAATCAGCCCCAGCATTTT. Protein sequence: CASSQVTGARKHSNQPQHF. The J gene is TRBJ1-5, the V gene TRBV4-1; 7 bases align to TRBD1. V lost 1 base, J lost 0 bases, and 12 bases stayed unmatched. The length of the CDR3 is 19 residues. The germline gives CDR1 MGHRA, CDR2 YSYEKL.

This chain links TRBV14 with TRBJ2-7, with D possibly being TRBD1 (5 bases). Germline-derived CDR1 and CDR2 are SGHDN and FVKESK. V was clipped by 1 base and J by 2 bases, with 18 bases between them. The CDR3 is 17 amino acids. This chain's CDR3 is CASSQGGYGARTYEQYF. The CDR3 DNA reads TGTGCCAGCAGCCAAGGAGGTTATGGGGCCCGAACCTACGAGCAGTACTTC.